This T cell receptor (beta chain) was sequenced for a study of control samples from healthy donors and cancer patients. The ends lost 0 bases at V and 8 bases at J; junction bases unmatched: 6. Germline V lookup: CDR1 SGDLS, CDR2 YYNGEE. CDR3 length: 15 amino acids. The protocol was immunoSEQ multiplex PCR, while the TCRdb copy is restricted to in-frame clones and leaves out a portion. The sample contains 98,000 or so clones, about 80% of which appear only once. This clone occurred a few times. The identical CDR3 is also encoded by other nucleotide sequences in the sample. The V call is TRBV9, the J call TRBJ2-1; 9 bases are a match to TRBD2. Sequenced sample: blood. The source is a man younger than 30 in good health. CDR3 bases: TGTGCCAGCAGCGTAGGGGGGCGGGGGGGCCATGAGCAGTTCTTC. Its protein product is CASSVGGRGGHEQFF.